These 19 T cell receptor beta chains were sequenced from one sample in a study of blood T cells in healthy people across ages. PCR was performed a second time for about 7 to 11 cycles using a sample-barcoded 5' primer and a J-beta primer mix. TCRdb reprocessed the 5' RACE reads with MiXCR, giving one entry per CDR3 protein. The table lists 700,000 to 950,000 distinct CDR3 sequences, roughly 44% of them singletons, with roughly 20% in the top ten. Sequenced material: blood. These receptor sequences come from a woman aged 55-75 years in good health.

The J gene is TRBJ1-6, the V gene TRBV20-1; D is perhaps TRBD1 (6 bases). V lost 3 bases and J lost 7, with 19 bases in between. Germline CDR1 reads DFQATT; CDR2 reads SNEGSKA (reference sequence). This CDR3 spans 16 amino acids. The CDR3 reads CSARTGSIRGNSPLHF. For the CDR3, the DNA is TGCAGTGCTAGGACAGGATCTATTCGGGGGAATTCACCCCTCCACTTT.

This clonotype was observed a few times. This chain uses TRBV20-1 with TRBJ2-3; 14 nucleotides line up with TRBD2. Germline V gene data show CDR1 as DFQATT and CDR2 as SNEGSKA (reference sequence). Trimming took 3 bases from V and 8 from J; bases not matched to a gene: 1. The CDR3 extends over 13 amino acids. CDR3 coding DNA: TGCAGTGCTAGTGGGACTAGCGGGAGTACGCAGTATTTT. It translates to CSASGTSGSTQYF.

This clonotype was seen a handful of times. This rearrangement joins TRBV30 to TRBJ1-6; D might be TRBD1 (5 bases). CDR1 is GTSNPN, CDR2 SVGIG, per germline (reference sequence). Trimming stripped 0 bases from V and 7 bases from J, with 13 bases between. This CDR3 contains 15 residues. The CDR3 is CAWSVIRAANSPLHF. For the CDR3, the DNA is TGTGCCTGGAGTGTCATCAGGGCGGCCAATTCACCCCTCCACTTT.

The chain recombines TRBV15 with TRBJ2-5; no clear D. The V gene's germline CDR1 is LNHNV and CDR2 YYDKDF (reference sequence). Trimming took off 3 bases at V and 4 bases at J, with 6 bases between the two ends. The CDR3 length is 12 residues. The CDR3 DNA reads TGTGCCACCAGCAGTAATGGAGAGACCCAGTACTTC. The encoded protein is CATSSNGETQYF.

This chain uses TRBV20-1 with TRBJ2-5; tentatively, D is TRBD2 (6 bases). This CDR3 has 16 amino acids. Deletions cut 0 bases from V and 1 base from J, with 15 bases between. Germline V lookup: CDR1 DFQATT, CDR2 SNEGSKA (reference sequence). CDR3: CSAREGSGDFQETQYF. The CDR3 DNA reads as TGCAGTGCTAGAGAGGGCTCCGGGGACTTCCAAGAGACCCAGTACTTC.

This clonotype came up many times. CDR3 bases: TGCGCCAGCAGCCCTAATGGACGGAGCTCCTACAATGAGCAGTTCTTC. Protein: CASSPNGRSSYNEQFF. The chain employs TRBV5-1 and TRBJ2-1, with no clear D. The length of the CDR3 is 16 residues. Per the germline V gene, CDR1 is SGHRS and CDR2 is YFSETQ. V gave up 4 bases and J gave up 0 bases, with 14 bases separating them.

J is TRBJ1-4 and V is TRBV20-1; tentative D call: TRBD1 (5 bases). Per germline, CDR1 DFQATT and CDR2 SNEGSKA (reference sequence). V lost 8 bases to trimming and J lost 6 bases, with 13 bases between them. The length of the CDR3 is 12 residues. For the CDR3, the DNA is TGCAGTAGTGGGGGAATCGATGAAAAACTGTTTTTT. Residues: CSSGGIDEKLFF.

CDR3 in amino acids: CASSQDLPLGNTIYF. The CDR3 nucleotides read TGCGCCAGCAGCCAAGATCTCCCGCTCGGAAACACCATATATTTT. The rearrangement uses TRBV4-3 and TRBJ1-3; no firm D call. This CDR3 contains 15 residues. The V end lost 0 bases, the J end lost 4 bases, and 10 bases lay between the germline ends. The germline CDR1 and CDR2 sequences are LGHNA and YSLEER.

J is TRBJ1-1 and V is TRBV29-1; possible D gene TRBD1, 5 bases. The V end lost 1 base, the J end lost 6 bases, and 12 bases lay between the germline ends. The CDR3 is 13 amino acids. Looked up from germline, CDR1 is SQVTM and CDR2 is ANQGSEA. This CDR3 is CSVEGYRQPEAFF. CDR3 coding DNA: TGCAGCGTTGAAGGGTACAGGCAACCTGAAGCTTTCTTT.

This clonotype occurred a few times. The chain carries TRBV7-9 and TRBJ1-1; 7 bases are a match to TRBD1. The germline V gene encodes CDR1 SEHNR and CDR2 FQNEAQ (reference sequence). The CDR3 is 14 amino acids. V trimming: 7 bases; J trimming: 4 bases; junction bases outside the gene matches: 9. This chain's CDR3 is CASTLLGGGTEAFF. The CDR3 region has the DNA TGTGCCAGCACTCTGTTAGGGGGCGGCACTGAAGCTTTCTTT.

This clonotype was found a few times. The chain employs TRBV18 and TRBJ2-1; D perhaps matches TRBD2 (6 bases). V was shortened by 1 base and J by 10 bases, with 14 bases between the two germline ends. The CDR3 extends over 14 amino acids. Germline CDR1 is KGHSH and CDR2 is LQKENI. The CDR3 here is CASSPQSGDREQFF. Here the CDR3 DNA reads TGTGCCAGCTCACCACAATCGGGAGACCGGGAGCAGTTCTTC.

The chain has TRBV6-2 or TRBV6-3 and TRBJ1-6; 8 bases line up with TRBD1. Per germline, CDR1 MNHEY and CDR2 SVGEGT. The CDR3 has 16 amino acids. With 0 bases clipped from V and 2 bases from J, the junction kept 0 bases outside the gene matches. The CDR3 sequence is CASSYSTGAYNSPLHF. The CDR3, as DNA: TGTGCCAGCAGTTACTCGACAGGGGCCTATAATTCACCCCTCCACTTT.

In this sample, this clonotype turned up a few times. The chain employs TRBV2 and TRBJ2-5; 9 nucleotides align to TRBD2. Germline lookup yields CDR1 SNHLY and CDR2 FYNNEI. This CDR3 has 14 residues. CDR3 in DNA: TGTGCTGCGCTTCGGACTAGCGACCAAGAGACCCAGTACTTC. This translates into CAALRTSDQETQYF.

The chain uses TRBV11-1 and TRBJ2-1; D is unclear. V lost 1 base to trimming and J lost 5 bases, with 6 bases between them. Germline V CDR1 and CDR2: SGHAT, FQDESV (reference sequence). The CDR3 length is 13 residues. In DNA form, the CDR3 reads TGTGCCAGCAGCTTAGGGAGAGACAATGAGCAGTTCTTC. It encodes CASSLGRDNEQFF.

The V gene is TRBV5-1, the J gene TRBJ1-1; D call uncertain. Trimming removed 2 bases at V and 1 base at J, with 12 bases between. Germline V gives CDR1 SGHRS, CDR2 YFSETQ. The length of the CDR3 is 15 residues. The CDR3 loop reads CASSLPLDGNTEAFF. The DNA of the CDR3 is TGCGCCAGCAGCTTACCTCTCGACGGGAACACTGAAGCTTTCTTT. Based on the CDR3 plus reference TRBV5-1 and TRBJ1-1, the full variable domain is KAGVTQTPRYLIKTRGQQVTLSCSPISGHRSVSWYQQTPGQGLQFLFEYFSETQRNKGNFPGRFSGRQFSNSRSEMNVSTLELGDSALYLCASSLPLDGNTEAFFGQGTRLTVV.

The rearrangement uses TRBV4-1 and TRBJ2-5; possible D gene TRBD2, 5 bases. Trimming removed 1 base at V and 5 bases at J, with 14 bases between. This CDR3 is 15 amino acids long. Germline V CDR1 and CDR2: MGHRA, YSYEKL. CDR3 in amino acids: CASSQAPGSWETQYF. The CDR3 DNA reads as TGCGCCAGCAGCCAAGCTCCGGGGAGTTGGGAGACCCAGTACTTC.

The chain uses TRBV5-1 and TRBJ2-5; D call uncertain. The CDR3 extends over 11 amino acids. The germline CDR1 and CDR2 sequences are SGHRS and YFSETQ. The V and J ends lost 3 bases and 7 bases respectively, with 7 bases between them. CDR3 bases: TGCGCCAGCAGCTCGGCGAGGACCCAGTACTTC. Translation gives CASSSARTQYF.

This clonotype showed up just a few times. J is TRBJ2-3 and V is TRBV29-1; D unclear. The germline V gene encodes CDR1 SQVTM and CDR2 ANQGSEA. This CDR3 has 14 residues. Trimming took 3 bases from V and 1 from J, leaving 11 bases between them. The CDR3 region is CSVEAPRGTDTQYF. The CDR3 DNA is TGCAGCGTTGAGGCCCCTAGGGGCACAGATACGCAGTATTTT.

The J gene is TRBJ2-1, the V gene TRBV29-1; perhaps TRBD2 as D (5 bases). The germline V gene encodes CDR1 SQVTM and CDR2 ANQGSEA. The V end lost 3 bases, the J end lost 6 bases, and 15 bases lay between the germline ends. CDR3 length equals 14 residues. This CDR3 reads CSVELADYGNEQFF. CDR3 DNA: TGCAGCGTTGAGCTGGCCGACTACGGCAATGAGCAGTTCTTC.